Shown below are 25 T cell receptor beta chains from a single sample sequenced in a study of breast tumors, draining lymph nodes, adjacent tissues. Samples came from axillary lymph nodes draining the breast cancer. TCRdb used MiXCR to reprocess the multiplex PCR reads, holding one entry per CDR3 protein. The sample yields 120,000 to 150,000 distinct CDR3 sequences, around a third seen once. Sequencing was performed on axillary lymph node tissue. These receptors originate from a female donor with breast cancer. Some clones in this sample may be carry-over from other donors' samples.

The chain uses TRBV7-2 and TRBJ1-1; D unresolved. Per germline, CDR1 SGHTA and CDR2 FQGNSA. Trimming took off 2 bases at V and 6 bases at J, with 4 bases between the two ends. The CDR3 has 11 residues. The CDR3 nucleotides are TGTGCCAGCAGCTTAATCTCTGAAGCTTTCTTT. It translates to CASSLISEAFF.

This clonotype was found many times. The V call is TRBV2, the J call TRBJ2-3, with 9 bases aligning to TRBD2. This CDR3 comprises 16 residues. In germline, CDR1 is SNHLY, CDR2 FYNNEI. V shed 6 bases, J shed 3 bases, and the junction held 10 bases outside the gene matches. CDR3 coding DNA: TGTGCCAGCAGAGTTTTTGGCGGGGGGGCAACAGATACGCAGTATTTT. Translation: CASRVFGGGATDTQYF.

This clonotype appeared a few times. The rearrangement uses TRBV6-6 and TRBJ2-3; D tentatively fits TRBD1 or TRBD2 (5 bases each). The CDR3 runs 14 residues. The V end was cut by 5 bases, the J end by 4 bases, with 13 bases between. Germline V gene data show CDR1 as MNHNY and CDR2 as SVGAGI (reference sequence). The CDR3 region is CASSHLGVPDTQYF. The DNA of the CDR3 is TGTGCCAGCAGTCACCTGGGGGTCCCAGATACGCAGTATTTT.

This clonotype occurred once. One end of the junction fails to match germline, which may point to a read error. The chain combines TRBV6-6 with TRBJ1-2, with D hard to call. Germline CDR1 and CDR2: MNHNY and SVGAGI (reference sequence). The CDR3 sequence is 15 residues long. CDR3 DNA sequence: TGTGCCATCAGTGAGTCTCGCGCCGACTACTATGGCTACACCTTC. Translating gives CAISESRADYYGYTF.

The sample holds a few counts of this clonotype. The genes are TRBV2 and TRBJ1-1, with a weak D call TRBD1 (6 bases). V gave up 8 bases and J gave up 4 bases, with 20 bases separating them. CDR3 length equals 15 residues. CDR1 is SNHLY, CDR2 FYNNEI, per germline. The CDR3, as DNA: TGTGCCAGCGGAGAAGAGGGGGGGAGGACCACTGAAGCTTTCTTT. Translating gives CASGEEGGRTTEAFF.

The V gene is TRBV12-3 or TRBV12-4, the J gene TRBJ1-5; D possibly corresponds to TRBD1 (6 bases). The CDR3 has 15 residues. Trimming stripped 6 bases from V and 1 base from J, with 13 bases between. The CDR3: CASSIVGQSNQPQHF. CDR3 coding DNA: TGTGCCAGCAGCATAGTGGGACAAAGCAATCAGCCCCAGCATTTT.

This clonotype was found many times. The chain recombines TRBV19 with TRBJ2-7; TRBD2 agrees at 7 bases. The germline gives CDR1 LNHDA, CDR2 SQIVND (reference sequence). The CDR3 runs to 13 residues. The trim removed 10 bases at V and 0 bases at J, leaving 6 bases unmatched. DNA of the CDR3: TGTGCCACCGGGGGGACTGGCTCCTACGAGCAGTACTTC. This codes for CATGGTGSYEQYF.

This clonotype was seen repeatedly, ten times or more. The V and J genes are TRBV20-1 and TRBJ1-2, with 7 bases identical to TRBD1. The germline CDR1 and CDR2 sequences are DFQATT and SNEGSKA (reference sequence). The CDR3 extends over 15 amino acids. The junction had 9 bases not matched to a gene; V was cut back by 0 bases and J by 5 bases. This CDR3 reads CSARDRAGGAYGYTF. CDR3 bases: TGCAGTGCTAGAGATCGGGCAGGGGGTGCGTATGGCTACACCTTC.

With regard to this clonotype: Compared with germline, one end of the junction differs, possibly owing to a read error. The chain employs TRBV5-1 and TRBJ2-3; 9 nucleotides match TRBD2. There are 16 residues in the CDR3. Germline CDR1 and CDR2: SGHRS and YFSETQ. CDR3 DNA: TGCGCCACCGGGGCGGGGGGGGGCTTCGCTCACAGATACGCAGTATTT. Protein: CATGAGGGFAHRYAVF.

This clonotype was detected only a few times. As DNA, the CDR3 is TGTGCCAGCAGCAACCTTTCCCCCAGTCACGAGCAGTACTTC. As protein: CASSNLSPSHEQYF. V gene TRBV6-5 combines with J gene TRBJ2-7; D gene uncertain. The CDR3 runs 14 residues. V lost 6 bases and J 5 bases, leaving 17 bases between the germline ends. Germline V gene lookup returns CDR1 MNHEY and CDR2 SVGAGI.

In its sample, this clonotype was seen many times. The chain employs TRBV19 and TRBJ2-7, with TRBD1 identical over 10 bases. This CDR3 is 13 amino acids long. Germline CDR1 LNHDA, CDR2 SQIVND (reference sequence). Trimming removed 6 bases from V and 3 bases from J; junction bases left unmatched: 2. The CDR3 here is CASRGTGVYEQYF. Written as DNA, the CDR3 is TGTGCCAGTAGGGGGACAGGGGTCTACGAGCAGTACTTC. The variable domain in full, completed from reference TRBV19 and TRBJ2-7, reads DGGITQSPKYLFRKEGQNVTLSCEQNLNHDAMYWYRQDPGQGLRLIYYSQIVNDFQKGDIAEGYSVSREKKESFPLTVTSAQKNPTAFYLCASRGTGVYEQYFGPGTRLTVT.

The J gene is TRBJ2-5, the V gene TRBV20-1, with D maybe TRBD2 (6 bases). The CDR3 runs to 15 residues. V lost 8 bases to trimming and J lost 2 bases, with 21 bases between them. Per the germline V gene, CDR1 is DFQATT and CDR2 is SNEGSKA (reference sequence). CDR3 loop: CSTRDVGGMQETQYF. The CDR3, as DNA: TGCAGTACCAGAGATGTCGGGGGAATGCAAGAGACCCAGTACTTC.

As to this clonotype: This may be a read error: a much more frequent sequence differs by one nucleotide. The V gene is TRBV5-8, the J gene TRBJ1-4; a possible D gene is TRBD1 (6 bases). The ends were cut back, 2 bases at V and 11 bases at J, with 16 bases in the middle. The CDR3 is 14 amino acids. In germline, CDR1 is SGHTS, CDR2 YDEGEE. The DNA of the CDR3 is TGTGCCAGCAGCTTCACAGGGTCCCGAGATAAACTGTTTTTT. Amino acids: CASSFTGSRDKLFF.

The chain has TRBV5-1 and TRBJ1-1, with 9 bases lining up with TRBD1. Germline V gene lookup returns CDR1 SGHRS and CDR2 YFSETQ. V lost 4 bases and J lost 0; bases outside the gene matches: 7. The CDR3 extends over 16 amino acids. The CDR3 loop is CASSPGQGRMNTEAFF. The CDR3 DNA is TGCGCCAGCAGCCCGGGACAGGGTAGGATGAACACTGAAGCTTTCTTT. The full variable domain, with the rest looked up from reference TRBV5-1 and TRBJ1-1, is KAGVTQTPRYLIKTRGQQVTLSCSPISGHRSVSWYQQTPGQGLQFLFEYFSETQRNKGNFPGRFSGRQFSNSRSEMNVSTLELGDSALYLCASSPGQGRMNTEAFFGQGTRLTVV.

The V and J genes are TRBV6-1 and TRBJ1-6; D is undetermined. Germline values: CDR1 MNHNS, CDR2 SASEGT. The V and J ends lost 3 bases and 13 bases respectively, with 13 bases between them. This CDR3 has 13 amino acids. Here the CDR3 DNA reads TGTGCCAGCAGTGAGGGGAGCAATCAGCCCCTCCACTTT. Translating it yields CASSEGSNQPLHF.

Concerning this clonotype itself: A much more abundant neighbour one base away suggests this may be a read error. J is TRBJ2-3 and V is TRBV5-5; TRBD2 is a possible D gene (5 bases). The germline gives CDR1 SGHKS, CDR2 YYEKEE (reference sequence). V lost 2 bases and J lost 5, with 15 bases in between. The CDR3 has 15 residues. CDR3 sequence (DNA): TGTGCCAGCAGCTTATATTCAGCGGTCGTAGATACGCAGTATTTT. This encodes CASSLYSAVVDTQYF.

This clonotype was seen at least ten times. This rearrangement joins TRBV5-5 to TRBJ2-5, with D possibly TRBD2 on 6 matching bases. CDR3 size: 14 residues. V was shortened by 1 base and J by 4 bases, with 11 bases between the two germline ends. CDR1 and CDR2 from the germline V gene are SGHKS and YYEKEE (reference sequence). CDR3 region: CASSLSSGGETQYF. The CDR3 DNA reads as TGTGCCAGCAGCTTGAGTTCCGGGGGAGAGACCCAGTACTTC.

This clonotype was counted ten times or more. The genes are TRBV9 and TRBJ2-1; 7 bases fit TRBD1. Trimming removed 1 base from V and 5 bases from J; junction bases left unmatched: 9. CDR3 length equals 16 residues. CDR1 and CDR2 from the germline V gene are SGDLS and YYNGEE. This CDR3 is CASSVPRDSRDNEQFF. CDR3 in DNA: TGTGCCAGCAGCGTACCCCGGGACAGCCGGGACAATGAGCAGTTCTTC.

This clonotype was seen ten or more times. The CDR3 reads CASSQIQGGYGYTF. Written as DNA, the CDR3 is TGTGCCAGCAGCCAAATACAGGGTGGCTATGGCTACACCTTC. The rearrangement joins TRBV3-1 to TRBJ1-2; tentative D call: TRBD1 (6 bases). Germline assignment: CDR1 LGHDT and CDR2 YNNKEL (reference sequence). V was cut by 2 bases and J by 4 bases, with 11 bases left in between. There are 14 residues in the CDR3.

Many counts were recorded for this clonotype. This chain joins TRBV3-1 and TRBJ2-2; 7 bases align to TRBD2. The V and J ends lost 0 bases and 6 bases, in that order; junction bases with no gene match: 1. CDR3 size: 14 residues. Germline-derived CDR1 and CDR2 are LGHDT and YNNKEL (reference sequence). The CDR3 DNA follows: TGTGCCAGCAGCCAAGATGCGGGGGCCGGGGAGCTGTTTTTT. Its translation: CASSQDAGAGELFF.

This clonotype came up many times. The rearrangement uses TRBV18 and TRBJ2-1; the match to TRBD2 covers 10 bases. The CDR3 covers 16 residues. Germline V gives CDR1 KGHSH, CDR2 LQKENI. The J segment lost 4 bases and the V segment lost 4 bases, leaving 7 bases of the junction unmatched. CDR3 region: CASSLALAGDYNEQFF. The CDR3 DNA reads as TGTGCCAGCTCACTCGCCCTAGCGGGGGATTACAATGAGCAGTTCTTC.

Details on this clonotype: A read error is possible here, since a much larger clone lies one base away. The chain joins TRBV5-1 to TRBJ1-1; unclear D gene. The CDR3 runs to 12 residues. Trimming left V 1 base short and J 1 base short, with 2 bases between. Germline V gives CDR1 SGHRS, CDR2 YFSETQ. The CDR3 DNA follows: TGCGCCAGCAGCTTGTCGAACACTGAAGCTTTCTTT. Amino acids: CASSLSNTEAFF.

The genes are TRBV9 and TRBJ2-5; 15 bases map to TRBD2. The V segment lost 3 bases and the J segment 4 bases; nucleotides outside the gene matches: 7. The germline V gene has CDR1 SGDLS and CDR2 YYNGEE. The CDR3 spans 17 residues. The CDR3 is CASSAVGLAGGGETQYF. CDR3 sequence (DNA): TGTGCCAGCAGCGCTGTGGGACTAGCGGGGGGCGGAGAGACCCAGTACTTC.

The table lists this clonotype with many counts. This chain joins TRBV30 and TRBJ2-1; D gene ambiguous. The V gene lost 2 bases and the J gene lost 5 bases, with 10 bases spanning the gap. CDR1 and CDR2 (germline): GTSNPN, SVGIG (reference sequence). The CDR3 extends over 13 amino acids. As DNA, the CDR3 is TGTGCCTGGAGTCCTCTCCGGGACAATGAGCAGTTCTTC. Encoded protein: CAWSPLRDNEQFF. Full variable domain (rest looked up from reference TRBV30 and TRBJ2-1): SQTIHQWPATLVQPVGSPLSLECTVEGTSNPNLYWYRQAAGRGLQLLFYSVGIGQISSEVPQNLSASRPQDRQFILSSKKLLLSDSGFYLCAWSPLRDNEQFFGPGTRLTVL.

The chain employs TRBV19 and TRBJ2-1; 12 nucleotides match TRBD2. J gave up 9 bases and V 5 bases, and 2 bases lay outside the gene matches. Germline CDR1 reads LNHDA; CDR2 reads SQIVND (reference sequence). CDR3 length equals 13 residues. The CDR3 bases are TGTGCCAGTAGTGCTAGCGGGGGGGGTGAGCAGTTCTTC. Its translation: CASSASGGGEQFF.